Shown below are 28 T cell receptor beta chains from a single sample sequenced in a study of T cells in Graves' hyperthyroidism and ophthalmopathy. From RNA transcripts, TCR beta CDR3 regions were amplified. HTBI primers were employed in a first-round RT-PCR of the TCR CDR3. TCRdb re-analysed the multiplex PCR reads in MiXCR, keeping a single row per CDR3 protein. The sample consists of hundreds of thousands of distinct CDR3 sequences, about 14% of them appearing once. The specimen was blood. The receptors derive from a woman aged 45-60 years with Graves' ophthalmopathy.

The V call is TRBV28, the J call TRBJ2-3, with 9 bases that match TRBD2. Germline values: CDR1 MDHEN, CDR2 SYDVKM. The CDR3 is 15 amino acids. After removal of 3 bases from V and 6 bases from J, the junction contained 7 bases not matched to a gene. The CDR3 here is CASSFAASGTDTQYF. CDR3 nucleotides: TGTGCCAGCAGTTTTGCGGCTAGCGGGACGGATACGCAGTATTTT.

This clonotype has at least ten counts. The rearrangement uses TRBV28 and TRBJ2-7; possibly TRBD2 for D (5 bases). This CDR3 has 15 amino acids. Trimming took 5 bases from V and 5 from J, leaving 19 bases between them. Germline CDR1 is MDHEN and CDR2 is SYDVKM. The CDR3 DNA is TGTGCCAGCAGTGGCATAGCGTACCCTGTTGACGAGCAGTACTTC. Its translation is CASSGIAYPVDEQYF.

The genes are TRBV12-3 or TRBV12-4 and TRBJ1-6; D uncertain. V lost 7 bases and J lost 0, with 7 bases in between. There are 14 residues in the CDR3. Here the CDR3 DNA reads TGTGCCAGCAAGGAGCGCTCCTATAATTCACCCCTCCACTTT. This codes for CASKERSYNSPLHF.

This clonotype showed up many times. V and J are TRBV9 and TRBJ1-1, with a possible D match to TRBD1 (5 bases). The V gene lost 4 bases and the J gene lost 11 bases, with 18 bases spanning the gap. The CDR3 consists of 13 residues. The V gene's germline CDR1 is SGDLS and CDR2 YYNGEE. The CDR3 coding sequence is TGTGCCAGCAGCCTCACGGTCGGAGGGGACGCTTTCTTT. Translated, it gives CASSLTVGGDAFF.

In this sample, this clonotype turned up a few times. This chain joins TRBV9 and TRBJ2-1, with 8 bases aligning to TRBD2. In germline, CDR1 is SGDLS, CDR2 YYNGEE. This CDR3 is built from 15 residues. The J segment lost 8 bases and the V segment lost 0 bases, leaving 7 bases of the junction unmatched. The CDR3 bases are TGTGCCAGCAGCGTAGGGAGCGGGAGTTGGGATGAGCAGTTCTTC. It translates to CASSVGSGSWDEQFF.

This clonotype has a count of ten or more. V is TRBV7-8 and J is TRBJ2-1, with 8 bases fitting TRBD2. The length of the CDR3 is 17 residues. With V trimmed by 0 bases and J by 0 bases, 4 bases remained unmatched. CDR1 and CDR2 (germline): SGHVS, FQNEAQ. Here the CDR3 DNA reads TGTGCCAGCAGCTTAGCGCGGAGCGGGAGCTCCTACAATGAGCAGTTCTTC. Encoded protein: CASSLARSGSSYNEQFF.

In its sample, this clonotype was seen many times. The rearrangement uses TRBV30 and TRBJ1-1; D unresolved. The CDR3 is 16 amino acids. From germline, CDR1 is GTSNPN and CDR2 SVGIG (reference sequence). The V gene lost 1 base and the J gene lost 1 base, with 16 bases spanning the gap. The CDR3 spells CAWSDRRAVGNTEAFF. In DNA form, the CDR3 reads TGTGCCTGGAGTGATCGACGGGCGGTTGGGAACACTGAAGCTTTCTTT.

This clonotype was seen at least ten times. The J gene is TRBJ2-1, the V gene TRBV24-1; 7 bases agree with TRBD1. The length of the CDR3 is 16 residues. The V gene end was trimmed by 4 bases and the J gene end by 8 bases; junction bases not matched to a gene: 13. Germline V gene lookup returns CDR1 KGHDR and CDR2 SFDVKD. Written as DNA, the CDR3 is TGTGCCACCAGTGAGACAGGGTCGTGGGACCGGGATGAGCAGTTCTTC. It encodes CATSETGSWDRDEQFF.

J is TRBJ2-3 and V is TRBV11-2; the match to TRBD1 covers 10 bases. CDR3 length: 13 amino acids. Germline V gene data show CDR1 as SGHAT and CDR2 as FQNNGV. V was pared by 8 bases and J by 2 bases, with 1 base of the junction left unmatched. The CDR3 is CASGTGDTDTQYF. CDR3 bases: TGTGCCAGCGGGACAGGGGACACAGATACGCAGTATTTT. The whole variable domain, remainder taken from reference TRBV11-2 and TRBJ2-3, is EAGVAQSPRYKIIEKRQSVAFWCNPISGHATLYWYQQILGQGPKLLIQFQNNGVVDDSQLPKDRFSAERLKGVDSTLKIQPAKLEDSAVYLCASGTGDTDTQYFGPGTRLTVL.

This clonotype came up many times. The V and J genes are TRBV7-9 and TRBJ2-2; possible D gene TRBD1, 5 bases. The germline V gene has CDR1 SEHNR and CDR2 FQNEAQ (reference sequence). The V gene lost 2 bases and the J gene lost 6 bases, with 10 bases spanning the gap. There are 14 residues in the CDR3. Written as DNA, the CDR3 is TGTGCCAGCAGCTTAATCCCCAGGGCCGGGGAGCTGTTTTTT. It translates to CASSLIPRAGELFF.

This clonotype was counted between two and nine times. This chain links TRBV15 with TRBJ2-5; D not certain. The V and J ends lost 1 base and 3 bases respectively, with 9 bases between them. Germline CDR1 and CDR2: LNHNV and YYDKDF (reference sequence). The CDR3 is made up of 14 amino acids. The CDR3: CATSRGLNKETQYF. For the CDR3, the DNA is TGTGCCACCAGCAGAGGACTGAATAAAGAGACCCAGTACTTC.

This clonotype has more than one count but fewer than ten. The chain recombines TRBV5-4 with TRBJ2-2; 12 positions agree with TRBD2. The CDR3 runs to 17 residues. CDR1 is SGHNT and CDR2 is YYREEE in the germline V gene (reference sequence). After removal of 2 bases from V and 5 bases from J, the junction contained 7 bases not matched to a gene. CDR3: CASSLGVLAGGTGELFF. The CDR3 DNA follows: TGTGCCAGCAGCTTAGGTGTTCTAGCGGGAGGGACCGGGGAGCTGTTTTTT. Full variable domain (missing parts from reference TRBV5-4 and TRBJ2-2): ETGVTQSPTHLIKTRGQQVTLRCSSQSGHNTVSWYQQALGQGPQFIFQYYREEENGRGNFPPRFSGLQFPNYSSELNVNALELDDSALYLCASSLGVLAGGTGELFFGEGSRLTVL.

This clonotype was recorded many times. The chain combines TRBV3-1 with TRBJ2-5; D may be TRBD1 (6 bases). This CDR3 is built from 17 residues. V was shortened by 3 bases and J by 2 bases, with 19 bases between the two germline ends. CDR1 and CDR2 (germline): LGHDT, YNNKEL (reference sequence). Written as DNA, the CDR3 is TGTGCCAGCAGCCAGGTCGGGACACGTACATATCAAGAGACCCAGTACTTC. It encodes CASSQVGTRTYQETQYF.

This clonotype was counted ten times or more. The V and J genes are TRBV11-2 and TRBJ1-2; weak D call: TRBD1 (5 bases). Germline V gives CDR1 SGHAT, CDR2 FQNNGV. The CDR3 totals 15 residues. Trimming left V 3 bases short and J 3 bases short, with 14 bases between. This CDR3 reads CASSFDRRGDYGYTF. CDR3 nucleotide sequence: TGTGCCAGCAGCTTTGATCGAAGAGGGGACTATGGCTACACCTTC.

This clonotype was recorded at least ten times. The chain joins TRBV20-1 to TRBJ2-7; a weak D match, TRBD2 (6 bases). Deletions cut 6 bases from V and 5 bases from J, with 14 bases between. The CDR3 has 12 amino acids. From germline, CDR1 is DFQATT and CDR2 SNEGSKA (reference sequence). CDR3 in amino acids: CSARDFGNEQYF. CDR3 nucleotide sequence: TGCAGTGCCAGGGACTTCGGGAACGAGCAGTACTTC.

This clonotype was counted between two and nine times. V gene TRBV4-3 combines with J gene TRBJ1-4; the D gene is possibly TRBD1 (6 bases). This CDR3 is built from 16 residues. Germline values: CDR1 LGHNA, CDR2 YSLEER. Deletions cut 0 bases from V and 4 bases from J, with 12 bases between. The CDR3 region is CASSQDRDILNEKLFF. The CDR3 bases are TGCGCCAGCAGCCAAGACCGGGACATACTTAATGAAAAACTGTTTTTT.

This chain links TRBV7-3 with TRBJ2-5; 9 nucleotides agree with TRBD2. CDR3 length equals 18 residues. V lost 4 bases and J lost 0; bases outside the gene matches: 12. Germline CDR1 SGHTA, CDR2 FQGTGA. The CDR3 sequence is CASSSTSGADEHQETQYF. In nucleotides, the CDR3 is TGTGCCAGCAGCTCGACTAGCGGAGCAGATGAGCACCAAGAGACCCAGTACTTC.

This clonotype was observed a few times. Possible read error: a much larger clone is one base away. This sequence joins TRBV7-2 and TRBJ1-2, with no clear D. There are 15 residues in the CDR3. The V and J ends lost 1 base and 6 bases respectively, with 15 bases between them. CDR1 and CDR2 (germline): SGHTA, FQGNSA. The CDR3 reads CASSLEAGLDHGYTF. The DNA of the CDR3 is TGTGCCAGCAGCTTAGAGGCCGGCTTGGACCATGGCTACACCTTC.

This clonotype has only a few counts. This chain uses TRBV9 with TRBJ2-7, with 14 bases identical to TRBD2. The length of the CDR3 is 15 residues. From germline, CDR1 is SGDLS and CDR2 YYNGEE. The J segment lost 5 bases and the V segment lost 0 bases, leaving 1 base of the junction unmatched. The CDR3 nucleotides are TGTGCCAGCAGCGTAGGGACTAGCGGGAGGCACGAGCAGTACTTC. It yields the protein CASSVGTSGRHEQYF.

V gene TRBV6-1 combines with J gene TRBJ2-7; TRBD2 is a possible D gene (5 bases). This CDR3 contains 12 residues. V lost 10 bases and J lost 3, with 13 bases in between. CDR1 is MNHNS, CDR2 SASEGT, per germline. The CDR3 DNA is TGTGCCACCTCGTCCCGGGACTACGAGCAGTACTTC. Translated, it gives CATSSRDYEQYF.

This clonotype was seen more than once but under ten times. J is TRBJ1-1 and V is TRBV10-3, with 9 bases aligning to TRBD1. In germline, CDR1 is ENHRY, CDR2 SYGVKD. CDR3 length equals 14 residues. J gave up 5 bases and V 11 bases, and 12 bases lay outside the gene matches. As DNA, the CDR3 is TGTGCCGTCCGGGACAGGGAGGCAGCGACTGAAGCTTTCTTT. This encodes CAVRDREAATEAFF.

This clonotype came up many times. The V gene is TRBV2, the J gene TRBJ1-1; possible D gene TRBD1, 5 bases. This CDR3 contains 14 residues. V was shortened by 7 bases and J by 4 bases, with 16 bases between the two germline ends. Germline V CDR1 and CDR2: SNHLY, FYNNEI. CDR3 nucleotides: TGTGCCAGCAAAGGCACAGGAAGAGTCACTGAAGCTTTCTTT. Its translation: CASKGTGRVTEAFF.

This clonotype was seen at least ten times. The rearrangement links TRBV27 to TRBJ2-7; D gene ambiguous. CDR1 is MNHEY and CDR2 is SMNVEV in the germline V gene (reference sequence). Between the trimmed V and J ends, which lost 5 bases and 5 bases, there was a span of 25 bases. This CDR3 has 17 amino acids. The CDR3 DNA sequence: TGTGCCAGCAGTCCCCTATCAGCGATCTTTCGTGTTGACGAGCAGTACTTC. Translation: CASSPLSAIFRVDEQYF.

This clonotype was observed many times. The V call is TRBV7-3, the J call TRBJ2-1; D is uncertain. CDR1 SGHTA and CDR2 FQGTGA come from the germline V gene. The CDR3 consists of 15 residues. V dropped 2 bases and J dropped 5 bases, with 13 bases sitting between them. The CDR3 DNA is TGTGCCAGCAGCTTATCTGCGTATAGCAACAATGAGCAGTTCTTC. Protein sequence: CASSLSAYSNNEQFF.

This clonotype was counted only a few times. This chain joins TRBV13 and TRBJ1-6; perhaps TRBD1 as D (6 bases). Germline CDR1 is PRHDT and CDR2 is FYEKMQ (reference sequence). Trimming pared 5 bases from V and 7 bases from J, leaving 12 bases between. The CDR3 consists of 14 residues. CDR3 coding DNA: TGTGCCAGCAGCAAAACAGGGCGGAATTCACCCCTCCACTTT. Protein sequence: CASSKTGRNSPLHF.

Many counts were recorded for this clonotype. The J gene is TRBJ2-7, the V gene TRBV12-3 or TRBV12-4, with 9 positions matching TRBD2. CDR3 length: 14 amino acids. The ends lost 6 bases at V and 3 bases at J; junction bases unmatched: 6. CDR3 sequence (DNA): TGTGCCAGCAGCAGACTAGCGGCAGGCTACGAGCAGTACTTC. Its translation: CASSRLAAGYEQYF.

The CDR3 reads CSARGRTAYNEQFF. CDR3 coding DNA: TGCAGTGCTAGGGGGCGGACCGCCTACAATGAGCAGTTCTTC. The V gene is TRBV20-1, the J gene TRBJ2-1, with D tentatively TRBD1 (5 bases). This CDR3 is 14 amino acids long. V dropped 3 bases and J dropped 2 bases, with 11 bases sitting between them. The germline V gene encodes CDR1 DFQATT and CDR2 SNEGSKA (reference sequence).

This clonotype was recorded many times. The chain is built from TRBV7-2 and TRBJ2-5, with 7 bases identical to TRBD1. The V segment lost 3 bases and the J segment 2 bases; nucleotides outside the gene matches: 9. Germline values: CDR1 SGHTA, CDR2 FQGNSA. The CDR3 has 16 amino acids. CDR3 DNA sequence: TGTGCCAGCAGCTTGCCCCGACAGGGCCAACAAGAGACCCAGTACTTC. Encoded protein: CASSLPRQGQQETQYF. Using reference TRBV7-2 and TRBJ2-5 for the parts outside the CDR3, the full variable domain is GAGVSQSPSNKVTEKGKDVELRCDPISGHTALYWYRQSLGQGLEFLIYFQGNSAPDKSGLPSDRFSAERTGGSVSTLTIQRTQQEDSAVYLCASSLPRQGQQETQYFGPGTRLLVL.